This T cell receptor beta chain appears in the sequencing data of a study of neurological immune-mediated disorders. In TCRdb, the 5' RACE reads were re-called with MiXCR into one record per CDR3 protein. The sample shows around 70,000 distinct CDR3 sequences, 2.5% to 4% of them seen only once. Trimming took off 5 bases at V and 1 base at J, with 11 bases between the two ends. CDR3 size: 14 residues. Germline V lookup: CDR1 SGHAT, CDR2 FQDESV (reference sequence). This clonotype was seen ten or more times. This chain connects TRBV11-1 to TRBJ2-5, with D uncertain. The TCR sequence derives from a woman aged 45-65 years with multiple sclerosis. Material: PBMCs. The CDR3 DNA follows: TGTGCCAGCAGCGATCGGACCGGCCAAGAGACCCAGTACTTC. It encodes CASSDRTGQETQYF. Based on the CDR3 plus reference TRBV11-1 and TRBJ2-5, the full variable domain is EAEVAQSPRYKITEKSQAVAFWCDPISGHATLYWYRQILGQGPELLVQFQDESVVDDSQLPKDRFSAERLKGVDSTLKIQPAELGDSAMYLCASSDRTGQETQYFGPGTRLLVL.